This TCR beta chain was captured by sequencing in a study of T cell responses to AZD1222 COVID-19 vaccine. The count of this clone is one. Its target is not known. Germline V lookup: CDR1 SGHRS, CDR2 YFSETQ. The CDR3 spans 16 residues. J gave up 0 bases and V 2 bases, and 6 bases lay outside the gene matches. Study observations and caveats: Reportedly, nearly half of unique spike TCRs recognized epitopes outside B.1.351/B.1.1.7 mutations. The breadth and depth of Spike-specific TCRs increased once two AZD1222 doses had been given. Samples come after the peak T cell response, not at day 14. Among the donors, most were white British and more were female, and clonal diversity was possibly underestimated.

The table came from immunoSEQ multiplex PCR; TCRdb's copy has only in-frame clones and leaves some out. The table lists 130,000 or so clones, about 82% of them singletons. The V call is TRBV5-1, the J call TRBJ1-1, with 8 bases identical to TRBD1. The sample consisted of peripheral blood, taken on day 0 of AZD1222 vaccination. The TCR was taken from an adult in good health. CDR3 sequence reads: CASSLDRGAMNTEAFF. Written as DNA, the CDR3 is TGCGCCAGCAGCTTAGACAGGGGCGCCATGAACACTGAAGCTTTCTTT.